This record looks at one TCR beta chain sequence and its context. These data come from a study of OX40 agonist ivuxolimab in advanced cancers. Overall study context: Ivuxolimab, an antibody that agonizes OX40 (CD134), was administered to the patients.

Only in-frame clones appear in the TCRdb table, and some are missing; sequencing was by immunoSEQ multiplex PCR. The sample lists just under 75,000 clones, about 93% occurring once. CDR3 length: 14 residues. With 10 bases clipped from V and 4 bases from J, the junction kept 11 bases outside the gene matches. Looked up from germline, CDR1 is SGHTS and CDR2 is YDEGEE. J is TRBJ2-1 and V is TRBV5-8; 7 bases fit TRBD1. The specimen comprised CD4+ or CD8+ T cells sorted from blood, sampled in a trial of the OX40 agonist ivuxolimab. This receptor was obtained from an adult with an advanced solid tumor such as melanoma, head and neck, liver or kidney cancer. Here the CDR3 DNA reads TGTGCCTCCAGAGCCGGACAGGCTTACAATGAGCAGTTCTTC. Amino acid sequence: CASRAGQAYNEQFF.